The rows below give T cell receptor beta chains drawn from one sample of a study of cytomegalovirus exposure and HLA in healthy donors. The assay was immunoSEQ multiplex PCR, and TCRdb's table has in-frame clones only and misses some. The sample carries 55,000 to 70,000 clones, roughly 90% recorded once. The sample consisted of PBMCs. These receptors were obtained from a woman younger than 45 in good health and CMV-seronegative. Each CDR3 is given with its conserved first and last residue. D genes are given only for firm matches. Size is stated for part of the rows, as once, few or many counts, or as a class when the clone is expanded.

V: TRBV29-1
J: TRBJ2-1
size: -
D: TRBD2
CDR3: CSVPRGGPYNEQFF
DNA: TGCAGCGTCCCACGGGGGGGGCCCTACAATGAGCAGTTCTTC

V: TRBV2
J: TRBJ2-7
size: once
D: TRBD2
CDR3: CASSTSGYEQYF
DNA: TGTGCCAGCAGTACTAGCGGGTACGAGCAGTACTTC

V: TRBV28
J: TRBJ1-4
size: -
D: -
CDR3: CASSTYRNEKLFF
DNA: TGTGCCAGCAGTACCTATCGGAATGAAAAACTGTTTTTT

V: TRBV6-1
J: TRBJ1-5
size: -
D: -
CDR3: CATSEGDSNQPQHF
DNA: TGTGCCACCTCCGAGGGGGATAGCAATCAGCCCCAGCATTTT

V: TRBV7-7
J: TRBJ2-7
size: -
D: TRBD2
CDR3: CASSLRPGLAGSYEQYF
DNA: TGTGCCAGCAGCTTACGACCGGGACTAGCGGGATCCTACGAGCAGTACTTC

V: TRBV19
J: TRBJ2-6
size: -
D: -
CDR3: CASSIGPVGANVLTF
DNA: TGTGCCAGTAGTATAGGGCCCGTGGGGGCCAACGTCCTGACTTTC

V: TRBV5-1
J: TRBJ1-1
size: -
D: -
CDR3: CASRHTQGSLNTEAFF
DNA: TGCGCCAGCAGGCACACACAGGGTTCGTTGAACACTGAAGCTTTCTTT

V: TRBV19
J: TRBJ2-5
size: -
D: -
CDR3: CASSINKKETQYF
DNA: TGTGCCAGTAGTATAAACAAAAAAGAGACCCAGTACTTC

V: TRBV5-1
J: TRBJ2-5
size: -
D: TRBD2
CDR3: CASSLAPGGEETQYF
DNA: TGCGCCAGCAGCTTGGCGCCGGGAGGGGAAGAGACCCAGTACTTC

V: TRBV13
J: TRBJ2-3
size: -
D: -
CDR3: CASSFVDTQYF
DNA: TGTGCCAGCAGCTTCGTTGATACGCAGTATTTT

V: TRBV9
J: TRBJ2-3
size: -
D: -
CDR3: CASSVQDYSTDTQYF
DNA: TGTGCCAGCAGCGTACAGGACTACTCCACAGATACGCAGTATTTT

V: TRBV2
J: TRBJ2-2
size: -
D: TRBD1
CDR3: CASSETGMFTGELFF
DNA: TGTGCCAGCAGTGAGACAGGGATGTTTACCGGGGAGCTGTTTTTT

V: TRBV9
J: TRBJ2-2
size: -
D: -
CDR3: CASSVEPTGELFF
DNA: TGTGCCAGCAGCGTAGAGCCCACCGGGGAGCTGTTTTTT

V: TRBV11-1
J: TRBJ1-5
size: -
D: TRBD1
CDR3: CASSSDRDQGPQHF
DNA: TGTGCCAGCAGCTCGGACAGGGACCAGGGGCCCCAGCATTTT

V: TRBV7-9
J: TRBJ2-4
size: -
D: -
CDR3: CASSPTGGRGNIQYF
DNA: TGTGCCAGCAGCCCCACCGGGGGGCGCGGGAACATTCAGTACTTC

V: TRBV16
J: TRBJ1-1
size: -
D: -
CDR3: CASSQWAGGLGEAFF
DNA: TGTGCCAGCAGCCAATGGGCCGGGGGGCTAGGTGAAGCTTTCTTT

V: TRBV30
J: TRBJ2-3
size: -
D: TRBD2
CDR3: CACSMGTSGMADTQYF
DNA: TGTGCCTGTTCCATGGGGACTAGCGGGATGGCAGATACGCAGTATTTT

V: TRBV7-9
J: TRBJ1-1
size: -
D: TRBD1
CDR3: CASSLSGGKTEAFF
DNA: TGTGCCAGCAGCTTATCAGGGGGGAAGACTGAAGCTTTCTTT

V: TRBV30
J: TRBJ2-1
size: once
D: TRBD2
CDR3: CAWTPGLAFGEQFF
DNA: TGTGCCTGGACCCCGGGACTAGCGTTCGGTGAGCAGTTCTTC

V: TRBV7-9
J: TRBJ2-2
size: -
D: TRBD2
CDR3: CASSPRLADSNTGELFF
DNA: TGTGCCAGCAGCCCTCGCCTAGCGGATAGTAACACCGGGGAGCTGTTTTTT

V: TRBV4-3
J: TRBJ2-3
size: -
D: TRBD2
CDR3: CASSQEVFPGLAGRRSTDTQYF
DNA: TGCGCCAGCAGCCAAGAAGTGTTCCCCGGACTAGCGGGAAGGCGGTCCACAGATACGCAGTATTTT

V: TRBV5-5
J: TRBJ2-7
size: few
D: -
CDR3: CASSWGEFYEQYF
DNA: TGTGCCAGCAGCTGGGGAGAGTTTTACGAGCAGTACTTC